This T cell receptor (beta chain) was sequenced for a study of response to subunit inactivated influenza vaccine. Findings and limits, study-wide: Only a handful of new T cells, the authors suggested, are recruited with each seasonal influenza vaccination.

This clonotype turned up a few times. What it binds is not known. TCRdb ran MiXCR on the RT-PCR reads and lists one entry per CDR3 protein. The sample records about 190,000 distinct CDR3 sequences, approximately 15% being singletons. This receptor was taken from a man aged 45-65 years who received an inactivated influenza vaccine. Sequences were derived from CD8+ T cells sorted from PBMCs, sampled 5 days after vaccination.

CDR3 sequence reads: CASSQVVGGALSSYNEQFF. In nucleotides, the CDR3 is TGCGCCAGCAGCCAAGTTGTCGGGGGGGCCCTTAGCTCCTACAATGAGCAGTTCTTC. The chain links TRBV4-1 to TRBJ2-1; 8 positions agree with TRBD2. J lost 0 bases, V lost 1 base, and 11 bases had no gene match. Germline V gene data show CDR1 as MGHRA and CDR2 as YSYEKL. The CDR3 has 19 residues.